This is a list of T cell receptor beta chains from one sample in a study of cytomegalovirus exposure and HLA in healthy donors. Some clones are missing from TCRdb's copy, which holds only in-frame ones; the method was immunoSEQ multiplex PCR. This table holds about 160,000 clones, approximately 80% found once. Source material: PBMCs. The receptors derive from a woman between 50 and 59 years old in good health and CMV-seronegative. The CDR3 runs from the conserved cysteine through the conserved F or W. A D gene is named only where the DNA matches it firmly. Expanded clones are given a class, and other clones once, few, many or no size at all.

. | TRBJ1-1 | TRBV18 | . | 13 | TGTGCCAGCTCAAGTGGGGGGGGAACTGAAGCTTTCTTT | CASSSGGGTEAFF
. | TRBJ1-3 | TRBV4-3 | . | 12 | TGCGCCAGCAGCCAAGAGGAGAACACCATATATTTT | CASSQEENTIYF
. | TRBJ2-5 | TRBV5-6 | . | 14 | TGTGCCAGCAGGAAGCGAACGCTACAAGAGACCCAGTACTTC | CASRKRTLQETQYF
. | TRBJ2-5 | TRBV7-8 | . | 14 | TGTGCCAGCAGCTTATCAGGGCCACAAGAGACCCAGTACTTC | CASSLSGPQETQYF
. | TRBJ2-1 | TRBV6-6 | TRBD2 | 16 | TGTGCCAGCACCGAACCCGGGACTACCACCTACAATGAGCAGTTCTTC | CASTEPGTTTYNEQFF
. | TRBJ2-1 | TRBV7-9 | . | 17 | TGTGCCAGCAGCTTAAGGCGGGAACCGATCTCCTACAATGAGCAGTTCTTC | CASSLRREPISYNEQFF
few | TRBJ2-7 | TRBV30 | TRBD2 | 14 | TGTGCCTGGAGTGTAGCGGGGGGCCCCTACGAGCAGTACTTC | CAWSVAGGPYEQYF
. | TRBJ2-6 | TRBV25-1 | . | 17 | TGTGCCAGCAGTGAACAGGGTACGAGTTCTGGGGCCAACGTCCTGACTTTC | CASSEQGTSSGANVLTF
. | TRBJ1-3 | TRBV4-1 | . | 17 | TGCGCCAGCAGCCAACCTCTGACAGAGAGCTCTGGAAACACCATATATTTT | CASSQPLTESSGNTIYF
. | TRBJ1-4 | TRBV2 | . | 14 | TGTGCCAGCAGTGGCGGGGGGATAAATGAAAAACTGTTTTTT | CASSGGGINEKLFF
. | TRBJ2-5 | TRBV7-8 | . | 15 | TGTGCCAGCAGCTCCCTAAGTGGGGGGCAAGAGACCCAGTACTTC | CASSSLSGGQETQYF
once | TRBJ2-2 | TRBV7-9 | TRBD2 | 19 | TGTGCCAGCAGCTTAAGGGCCTACGGACTAGCGGGGAACACCGGGGAGCTGTTTTTT | CASSLRAYGLAGNTGELFF
. | TRBJ2-1 | TRBV13 | . | 16 | TGTGCCAGCAGGGTCAGTTACAGGGATAAGGGGACAGAGCAGTTCTTC | CASRVSYRDKGTEQFF
few | TRBJ2-1 | TRBV9 | TRBD2 | 14 | TGTGCCAGCAGCGGGGGGGGGAGCTACAATGAGCAGTTCTTC | CASSGGGSYNEQFF
. | TRBJ2-7 | TRBV5-5 | TRBD1 | 15 | TGTGCCAGCATCCGGACAGGGGGGCATTCCTACGAGCAGTACTTC | CASIRTGGHSYEQYF
. | TRBJ2-2 | TRBV28 | TRBD1 | 15 | TGTGCCAGCAGATCCGGGACAGGAGGGGCCGGGGAGCTGTTTTTT | CASRSGTGGAGELFF
. | TRBJ1-1 | TRBV19 | . | 13 | TGTGCCAGTAGTTACGGAGGGTCTGACGAAGCTTTCTTT | CASSYGGSDEAFF
. | TRBJ1-2 | TRBV27 | . | 13 | TGTGCCAGCAGTTTTATAGGGGACTATGGCTACACCTTC | CASSFIGDYGYTF
. | TRBJ2-7 | TRBV5-4 | . | 16 | TGTGCCAGCAGCCAACCCTCCCGAAGGAGCGACTACGAGCAGTACTTC | CASSQPSRRSDYEQYF
. | TRBJ2-5 | TRBV7-7 | . | 15 | TGTGCCAGCAGCTTAGGTGAAGCGGGTTGGGAGACCCAGTACTTC | CASSLGEAGWETQYF
once | TRBJ2-5 | TRBV7-2 | TRBD1 | 17 | TGTGCCAGCAGCCCCTACCCACCGGGGACAGGGGGCGAGACCCAGTACTTC | CASSPYPPGTGGETQYF
. | TRBJ2-5 | TRBV25-1 | . | 16 | TGTGCCAGCAGTGAGGGGTCCGGACTTACCCAAGAGACCCAGTACTTC | CASSEGSGLTQETQYF
. | TRBJ2-1 | TRBV15 | TRBD1 | 18 | TGTGCCACCAGCAGAGATACAGGACAGGATAAATACTACAATGAGCAGTTCTTC | CATSRDTGQDKYYNEQFF